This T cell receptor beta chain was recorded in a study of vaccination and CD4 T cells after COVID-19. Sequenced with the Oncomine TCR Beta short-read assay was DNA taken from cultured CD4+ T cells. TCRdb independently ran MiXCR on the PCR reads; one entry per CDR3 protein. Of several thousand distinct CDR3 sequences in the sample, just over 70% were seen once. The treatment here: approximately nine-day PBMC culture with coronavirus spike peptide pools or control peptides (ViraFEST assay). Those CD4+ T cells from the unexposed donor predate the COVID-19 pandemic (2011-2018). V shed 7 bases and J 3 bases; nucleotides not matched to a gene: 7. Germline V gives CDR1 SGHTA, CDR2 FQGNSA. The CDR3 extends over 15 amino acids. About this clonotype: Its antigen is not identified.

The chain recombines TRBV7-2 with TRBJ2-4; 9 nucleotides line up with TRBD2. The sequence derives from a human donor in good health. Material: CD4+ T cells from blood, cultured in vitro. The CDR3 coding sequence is TGTGCCAGCACCCCCGCGGGGGGGGTCAAAAACATTCAGTACTTC. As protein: CASTPAGGVKNIQYF.